The clone carrying this T cell receptor beta chain was recorded at least ten times. Its antigen is not identified. Germline V gene data show CDR1 as SGHTA and CDR2 as FQGNSA. Between the trimmed V and J ends, which lost 1 base and 1 base, there was a span of 7 bases. CDR3 length: 14 residues. In TCRdb, the 5' RACE reads were re-called with MiXCR into one record per CDR3 protein. The table lists 200,000 or so distinct CDR3 sequences, 15% to 20% of them singletons. The data originate from a study of CD8 T cells in ankylosing spondylitis. General study points: From matched ankylosing spondylitis synovial fluid, disease-linked clones were reportedly recovered at significantly enriched levels. A motif of fewer than ten highly homologous TCR beta variants was seen as apparently characteristic of ankylosing spondylitis blood. Existing reports had already noted some motif variants in reactive arthritis synovial fluid and blood.

The chain joins TRBV7-2 to TRBJ2-5; D is unresolved. Sequenced: blood, either unsorted or a sorted T cell fraction (not recorded which). This clonotype originated in a male donor between 5 and 29 years old with ankylosing spondylitis or in good health (not recorded which). CDR3 nucleotide sequence: TGTGCCAGCAGCTTAGGGGGTAGCCAAGAGACCCAGTACTTC. Amino acid sequence: CASSLGGSQETQYF.